The 26 T cell receptor beta chains in this list originate from one sample, sequenced in a study of T cell responses to AZD1222 COVID-19 vaccine. TCRdb's table, derived via immunoSEQ multiplex PCR, lists solely in-frame clones and lacks some. This table holds 150,000 to 200,000 clones, 90% to 95% found once. Sample: peripheral blood, taken on day 0 of AZD1222 vaccination. These receptors were collected from an adult in good health.

The V and J genes are TRBV5-4 and TRBJ2-3; D remains unclear. This CDR3 is built from 12 residues. Germline V gene data show CDR1 as SGHNT and CDR2 as YYREEE (reference sequence). Trimming shortened V by 3 bases and J by 4 bases, and 6 bases separated the two germline ends. The CDR3 region is CASSSLADTQYF. The CDR3 DNA is TGTGCCAGCAGCTCCCTAGCAGATACGCAGTATTTT.

This rearrangement joins TRBV5-5 to TRBJ1-2; D possibly corresponds to TRBD1 (5 bases). Per germline, CDR1 SGHKS and CDR2 YYEKEE (reference sequence). The CDR3 length is 14 residues. V was clipped by 4 bases and J by 2 bases, with 12 bases between them. The CDR3 nucleotides read TGTGCCAGCAGCCAGGCAGGGAGAAACTATGGCTACACCTTC. Protein: CASSQAGRNYGYTF.

The J gene is TRBJ2-7, the V gene TRBV30; TRBD2 matches 9 bases. This CDR3 is built from 14 residues. CDR1 is GTSNPN and CDR2 is SVGIG in the germline V gene (reference sequence). V shed 3 bases, J shed 3 bases, and the junction held 6 bases outside the gene matches. CDR3 nucleotide sequence: TGTGCCTGGAGGTTTAGCGGGAGCAACTACGAGCAGTACTTC. It yields the protein CAWRFSGSNYEQYF. The full variable domain, completed using reference TRBV30 and TRBJ2-7, is SQTIHQWPATLVQPVGSPLSLECTVEGTSNPNLYWYRQAAGRGLQLLFYSVGIGQISSEVPQNLSASRPQDRQFILSSKKLLLSDSGFYLCAWRFSGSNYEQYFGPGTRLTVT.

This clone was detected a few times. The chain carries TRBV7-2 and TRBJ2-7, with D possibly matching TRBD2 (5 bases). The CDR3 is made up of 14 amino acids. V shed 1 base and J shed 3 bases, with 10 bases lying between them. The germline gives CDR1 SGHTA, CDR2 FQGNSA. DNA of the CDR3: TGTGCCAGCAGCTTAGAGAGGGCCCTCTACGAGCAGTACTTC. It is translated as CASSLERALYEQYF.

J is TRBJ1-2 and V is TRBV6-5; 7 nucleotides match TRBD1. The CDR3 length is 14 residues. With 8 bases clipped from V and 4 bases from J, the junction kept 10 bases outside the gene matches. CDR1 is MNHEY and CDR2 is SVGAGI in the germline V gene. The CDR3 region has the DNA TGTGCCAGCTTGGGAGGAGGGGGCGCCTATGGCTACACCTTC. This sequence encodes CASLGGGGAYGYTF.

The chain has TRBV12-3 or TRBV12-4 and TRBJ2-7; possibly TRBD2 for D (5 bases). V was trimmed by 6 bases and J by 5 bases, leaving 8 bases between them. The CDR3 extends over 11 amino acids. CDR3 DNA: TGTGCCAGCAGGCGGGCGGACGAGCAGTACTTC. This sequence encodes CASRRADEQYF.

CDR3 sequence: CATSDPSAGEEKLFF. The DNA for the CDR3 is TGTGCCACCAGTGATCCCTCCGCAGGGGAAGAAAAACTGTTTTTT. The chain recombines TRBV24-1 with TRBJ1-4; the D gene is possibly TRBD1 (6 bases). The ends were cut back, 3 bases at V and 8 bases at J, with 15 bases in the middle. The germline V gene encodes CDR1 KGHDR and CDR2 SFDVKD. CDR3 length equals 15 residues.

The CDR3 loop is CASSFGRDYGYTF. As DNA, the CDR3 is TGTGCCAGCAGTTTTGGGCGGGACTATGGCTACACCTTC. The V call is TRBV27, the J call TRBJ1-2; no clear D gene. Germline values: CDR1 MNHEY, CDR2 SMNVEV (reference sequence). The CDR3 sequence is 13 residues long. The V end was cut by 3 bases, the J end by 3 bases, with 8 bases between.

The chain links TRBV27 to TRBJ2-2, with D unresolved. Trimming took 2 bases from V and 6 from J, leaving 7 bases between them. The germline V gene has CDR1 MNHEY and CDR2 SMNVEV (reference sequence). The CDR3 loop spans 13 amino acids. The CDR3 DNA is TGTGCCAGCAGTTTACGTATCTCCGGGGAGCTGTTTTTT. This sequence encodes CASSLRISGELFF.

The rearrangement links TRBV6-1 to TRBJ2-5; D is undetermined. CDR3 size: 14 residues. The germline gives CDR1 MNHNS, CDR2 SASEGT. V lost 2 bases, J lost 0 bases, and 7 bases lay in between. The CDR3 nucleotides read TGTGCCAGCAGTGAATTGGCAGACCAAGAGACCCAGTACTTC. Encoded protein: CASSELADQETQYF.

V and J are TRBV6-4 and TRBJ1-4, with TRBD1 matching 9 bases. Germline trimming cut 6 bases from V and 8 bases from J; bases unmatched to any gene: 7. The germline V gene encodes CDR1 MRHNA and CDR2 SNTAGT. This CDR3 region has 14 residues. The CDR3 nucleotides read TGTGCCAGCAGCACGGGACAGGGAAACGAAAAACTGTTTTTT. Protein product: CASSTGQGNEKLFF.

The chain combines TRBV24-1 with TRBJ2-7; D is perhaps TRBD1 (6 bases). The ends were cut back, 3 bases at V and 1 base at J, with 9 bases in the middle. There are 14 residues in the CDR3. Germline lookup yields CDR1 KGHDR and CDR2 SFDVKD. The CDR3 sequence is CATSDPGTSYEQYF. The CDR3, as DNA: TGTGCCACCAGTGATCCCGGGACATCCTACGAGCAGTACTTC.

This clone was observed once. The chain couples TRBV5-6 to TRBJ1-4; no reliable D call. Germline V gene lookup returns CDR1 SGHDT and CDR2 YYEEEE. Trimming shortened V by 0 bases and J by 9 bases, and 15 bases separated the two germline ends. The CDR3 sequence is 15 residues long. CDR3 in DNA: TGTGCCAGCAGCTTGGGAATTTCAGGAAGGCAAAAACTGTTTTTT. Its translation is CASSLGISGRQKLFF.

The chain carries TRBV15 and TRBJ1-3; D unclear. The germline gives CDR1 LNHNV, CDR2 YYDKDF (reference sequence). This CDR3 contains 17 residues. Trimming took 1 base from V and 0 from J, leaving 13 bases between them. The CDR3 spells CATSRAVGVISGNTIYF. In nucleotides, the CDR3 is TGTGCCACCAGCAGAGCGGTGGGTGTCATCTCTGGAAACACCATATATTTT.

CDR3 residues: CAWRLKGEGTEAFF. CDR3 nucleotide sequence: TGTGCCTGGAGGCTAAAGGGGGAAGGCACTGAAGCTTTCTTT. This chain joins TRBV30 and TRBJ1-1; weak D call: TRBD1 (6 bases). Germline V gene data show CDR1 as GTSNPN and CDR2 as SVGIG (reference sequence). This CDR3 spans 14 amino acids. V lost 3 bases to trimming and J lost 4 bases, with 15 bases between them.

The sample holds many counts of this clone. The chain employs TRBV4-1 and TRBJ1-1, with a weak D call TRBD1 (5 bases). V lost 0 bases and J 10 bases, leaving 15 bases between the germline ends. Per germline, CDR1 MGHRA and CDR2 YSYEKL. CDR3 size: 14 residues. The CDR3 DNA follows: TGCGCCAGCAGCCAAGAGGACCTCTCGCAGGGAGCTTTCTTT. Protein sequence: CASSQEDLSQGAFF.

This chain uses TRBV5-1 with TRBJ1-3, with 8 bases that match TRBD1. Germline V gene sequence: CDR1 SGHRS, CDR2 YFSETQ. CDR3 length: 17 residues. V was pared by 4 bases and J by 2 bases, with 11 bases of the junction left unmatched. CDR3 loop: CASSPQSQGEPGNTIYF. The CDR3 region has the DNA TGCGCCAGCAGCCCCCAATCACAGGGGGAGCCTGGAAACACCATATATTTT. Complete variable domain (other parts from reference TRBV5-1 and TRBJ1-3): KAGVTQTPRYLIKTRGQQVTLSCSPISGHRSVSWYQQTPGQGLQFLFEYFSETQRNKGNFPGRFSGRQFSNSRSEMNVSTLELGDSALYLCASSPQSQGEPGNTIYFGEGSWLTVV.

The chain links TRBV4-1 to TRBJ1-2; D perhaps matches TRBD1 (6 bases). V lost 1 base and J lost 0, with 9 bases in between. The length of the CDR3 is 15 residues. Germline V lookup: CDR1 MGHRA, CDR2 YSYEKL. The CDR3 is CASSQGQVSNYGYTF. The CDR3 DNA reads TGCGCCAGCAGCCAAGGACAGGTCTCTAACTATGGCTACACCTTC.

This chain's CDR3 is CATSRDGVQGYGYTF. DNA for the CDR3: TGTGCCACCAGCAGAGATGGCGTACAGGGGTATGGCTACACCTTC. The chain recombines TRBV15 with TRBJ1-2; TRBD1 matches 7 bases. This CDR3 contains 15 residues. J gave up 5 bases and V 0 bases, and 6 bases lay outside the gene matches. CDR1 and CDR2 (germline): LNHNV, YYDKDF (reference sequence). Using reference TRBV15 and TRBJ1-2 for the parts outside the CDR3, the full variable domain is DAMVIQNPRYQVTQFGKPVTLSCSQTLNHNVMYWYQQKSSQAPKLLFHYYDKDFNNEADTPDNFQSRRPNTSFCFLDIRSPGLGDTAMYLCATSRDGVQGYGYTFGSGTRLTVV.

V gene TRBV20-1 combines with J gene TRBJ2-1; D is unresolved. This CDR3 is 11 amino acids long. Germline values: CDR1 DFQATT, CDR2 SNEGSKA (reference sequence). The V gene lost 6 bases and the J gene lost 0 bases, with 3 bases spanning the gap. The CDR3 DNA reads as TGCAGTGCCGTCTCCTACAATGAGCAGTTCTTC. Encoded protein: CSAVSYNEQFF.

The sample holds one count of this clone. This rearrangement joins TRBV12-5 to TRBJ1-1; the match to TRBD1 covers 7 bases. The CDR3 runs to 16 residues. The V gene's germline CDR1 is LGHNT and CDR2 FRNRAP. V lost 1 base to trimming and J lost 3 bases; unmatched junction nucleotides: 8. This chain's CDR3 is CASGLAKTGRDTEAFF. CDR3 sequence (DNA): TGTGCTAGTGGTTTGGCAAAGACAGGGAGGGACACTGAAGCTTTCTTT.

The chain couples TRBV6-5 to TRBJ2-5, with TRBD2 as a possible D gene (6 bases). The germline gives CDR1 MNHEY, CDR2 SVGAGI. The V and J ends lost 8 bases and 5 bases respectively, with 12 bases between them. CDR3 length equals 12 residues. The CDR3 DNA reads TGTGCCAGCCCCTCGGGGGAGGAGACCCAGTACTTC. Residues: CASPSGEETQYF.

V and J are TRBV18 and TRBJ2-1, with D perhaps matching TRBD1 (5 bases). Germline V lookup: CDR1 KGHSH, CDR2 LQKENI. Trimming stripped 8 bases from V and 0 bases from J, with 23 bases between. The CDR3 is 18 residues long. CDR3 sequence: CASPGRFDSASSYNEQFF. The CDR3 DNA sequence: TGTGCCAGCCCCGGTAGATTCGACAGTGCGAGCTCCTACAATGAGCAGTTCTTC.

The genes are TRBV5-1 and TRBJ2-1, with TRBD2 identical over 12 bases. The CDR3 has 17 amino acids. Unmatched junction bases numbered 9, after V lost 3 bases and J lost 5 bases. The germline CDR1 and CDR2 sequences are SGHRS and YFSETQ. This CDR3 reads CASSSTRTSGIDNEQFF. In DNA, the CDR3 is TGCGCCAGCAGCTCCACTCGGACTAGCGGGATTGACAATGAGCAGTTCTTC.

The rearrangement links TRBV19 to TRBJ1-4; TRBD1 aligns across 11 bases. With V trimmed by 5 bases and J by 3 bases, 5 bases remained unmatched. Germline CDR1 is LNHDA and CDR2 is SQIVND (reference sequence). The CDR3 runs to 16 residues. CDR3 DNA: TGTGCCAGTAGTCACCCGGGACAGGGGGCTAATGAAAAACTGTTTTTT. Its protein is CASSHPGQGANEKLFF.

V gene TRBV7-9 combines with J gene TRBJ2-6, with 7 bases lining up with TRBD1. This CDR3 is built from 17 residues. Losses at the gene ends were 9 bases for V and 0 bases for J; bases not matched to a gene: 11. Germline V gene sequence: CDR1 SEHNR, CDR2 FQNEAQ (reference sequence). The CDR3 DNA reads TGTGCCAGGCAGAGGGACAGCCTAACCTCTGGGGCCAACGTCCTGACTTTC. This gives the protein CARQRDSLTSGANVLTF.